A single sample is the source of the 3 T cell receptor beta chains below, sequenced in a study of blood T cell repertoires in COVID-19. Data came from immunoSEQ multiplex PCR; TCRdb stores just in-frame clones and leaves some out. This repertoire shows about 120,000 clones, around 77% found once; its top ten account for roughly 8.6%. The sample was peripheral blood. These receptors all stem from a human donor in a cohort sampled during active COVID-19.

This clone was seen once. The rearrangement uses TRBV4-1 and TRBJ2-7, with 11 bases matching TRBD2. The CDR3 sequence is 16 residues long. CDR1 is MGHRA, CDR2 YSYEKL, per germline. V lost 2 bases, J lost 3 bases, and 6 bases stayed unmatched. The CDR3 protein is CASSQFIAGGFYEQYF. In nucleotides, the CDR3 is TGCGCCAGCAGCCAATTTATAGCGGGGGGGTTCTACGAGCAGTACTTC.

The chain links TRBV5-4 to TRBJ2-7; 7 nucleotides agree with TRBD2. CDR1 is SGHNT, CDR2 YYREEE, per germline (reference sequence). This CDR3 is built from 15 residues. Trimming took 0 bases from V and 1 from J; bases not matched to a gene: 4. CDR3 protein: CASSLAGGRSYEQYF. CDR3 DNA sequence: TGTGCCAGCAGCTTGGCCGGGGGGAGGTCCTACGAGCAGTACTTC. Using reference TRBV5-4 and TRBJ2-7 for the parts outside the CDR3, the full variable domain is ETGVTQSPTHLIKTRGQQVTLRCSSQSGHNTVSWYQQALGQGPQFIFQYYREEENGRGNFPPRFSGLQFPNYSSELNVNALELDDSALYLCASSLAGGRSYEQYFGPGTRLTVT.

The J gene is TRBJ1-2, the V gene TRBV5-8; D uncertain. Trimming removed 7 bases from V and 4 bases from J, with 17 bases in between. Germline CDR1 SGHTS, CDR2 YDEGEE. The CDR3 contains 14 residues. The CDR3 here is CASFRRGSPYGYTF. CDR3 DNA: TGTGCCAGCTTCAGAAGAGGGAGCCCCTATGGCTACACCTTC.